These 27 T cell receptor beta chains were all obtained from the same sample, sequenced in a study of T cells in Graves' hyperthyroidism and ophthalmopathy. RNA transcripts provided the source from which TCR beta CDR3 regions were amplified. TCR CDR3 underwent first-round RT-PCR with the HTBI primer set. MiXCR, run by TCRdb on the multiplex PCR reads, gives a single entry per CDR3 protein. The table lists roughly 290,000 distinct CDR3 sequences, about an eighth of them singletons. The specimen sequenced was blood. All receptors derive from a middle-aged woman with Graves' hyperthyroidism.

This clonotype was counted at least ten times. The J gene is TRBJ1-4, the V gene TRBV2; tentative D call: TRBD1 (6 bases). Germline V gene sequence: CDR1 SNHLY, CDR2 FYNNEI. The CDR3 loop spans 13 amino acids. In DNA, the CDR3 is TGTGCTCTATCAACAGGGACCGATGAAAAACTGTTTTTT. Its translation: CALSTGTDEKLFF.

The chain combines TRBV10-3 with TRBJ1-2, with D maybe TRBD1 (5 bases). V shed 3 bases and J shed 10 bases, with 12 bases lying between them. The CDR3 is made up of 12 amino acids. CDR1 is ENHRY and CDR2 is SYGVKD in the germline V gene. The CDR3 DNA reads TGTGCCATCAGTGAAGACAGCTTCGTCTACACCTTC. Its protein product is CAISEDSFVYTF.

This clonotype was seen more than once but under ten times. The V call is TRBV5-1, the J call TRBJ2-1; 13 bases agree with TRBD2. Per germline, CDR1 SGHRS and CDR2 YFSETQ. CDR3 length: 16 amino acids. J was trimmed by 4 bases and V by 6 bases; bases with no gene match: 7. For the CDR3, the DNA is TGCGCCAGCACGCGAGGGACTAGCGGGATATACAATGAGCAGTTCTTC. This codes for CASTRGTSGIYNEQFF.

In its sample, this clonotype was seen many times. The chain carries TRBV12-5 and TRBJ2-7, with D unresolved. This CDR3 has 12 residues. Germline values: CDR1 LGHNT, CDR2 FRNRAP. The V and J ends lost 0 bases and 3 bases respectively, with 3 bases between them. For the CDR3, the DNA is TGTGCTAGTGGTTTGGTAAACTACGAGCAGTACTTC. Protein sequence: CASGLVNYEQYF.

This clonotype was detected many times. The chain carries TRBV6-1 and TRBJ2-1, with 7 bases lining up with TRBD1. The CDR3 contains 14 residues. V lost 6 bases and J lost 8; bases outside the gene matches: 10. The germline gives CDR1 MNHNS, CDR2 SASEGT. CDR3 in DNA: TGTGCCAGCAGCCCCAGGGGGAATCGCGATGAGCAGTTCTTC. Its protein product is CASSPRGNRDEQFF.

Notes on this clonotype: Compared with germline, one end of the junction differs, possibly owing to a read error. The V call is TRBV20-1, the J call TRBJ2-7; possible D gene TRBD1, 6 bases. CDR1 and CDR2 (germline): DFQATT, SNEGSKA (reference sequence). The CDR3 spans 11 residues. CDR3 in amino acids: CTGQREYGQYF. The CDR3 DNA follows: TGCACAGGACAGAGGGAGTACGGGCAGTACTTC.

In its sample, this clonotype was seen many times. J is TRBJ2-7 and V is TRBV3-1; no clear D. In germline, CDR1 is LGHDT, CDR2 YNNKEL (reference sequence). Trimming removed 1 base from V and 3 bases from J, with 13 bases in between. The CDR3 consists of 15 residues. The DNA for the CDR3 is TGTGCCAGCAGCCAAGTCCCGGTCCACTTCTACGAGCAGTACTTC. It yields the protein CASSQVPVHFYEQYF.

This clonotype came up many times. The chain combines TRBV12-3 or TRBV12-4 with TRBJ1-4; no clear D gene. The CDR3 covers 13 residues. Trimming removed 1 base from V and 6 bases from J, with 6 bases in between. CDR3 amino acids: CASSLGGYEKLFF. Written as DNA, the CDR3 is TGTGCCAGCAGTTTAGGGGGTTATGAAAAACTGTTTTTT.

This clonotype has a count of ten or more. J is TRBJ2-5 and V is TRBV2, with 13 bases that match TRBD2. V gave up 5 bases and J gave up 3 bases; unmatched junction bases: 3. The CDR3 sequence is 15 residues long. The germline V gene has CDR1 SNHLY and CDR2 FYNNEI. DNA of the CDR3: TGTGCCAGCAGTCTACTAGCGGGAGGGGAAGAGACCCAGTACTTC. Translating it yields CASSLLAGGEETQYF. Full variable domain (remainder filled in from reference TRBV2 and TRBJ2-5): EPEVTQTPSHQVTQMGQEVILRCVPISNHLYFYWYRQILGQKVEFLVSFYNNEISEKSEIFDDQFSVERPDGSNFTLKIRSTKLEDSAMYFCASSLLAGGEETQYFGPGTRLLVL.

This clonotype was seen ten or more times. This chain joins TRBV18 and TRBJ2-5; no definite D call. Germline V gene sequence: CDR1 KGHSH, CDR2 LQKENI. The V end was cut by 3 bases, the J end by 1 base, with 6 bases between. The CDR3 spans 13 residues. CDR3 in amino acids: CASSPTIQETQYF. CDR3 coding DNA: TGTGCCAGCTCACCGACGATCCAAGAGACCCAGTACTTC.

V usage is TRBV9 and J usage is TRBJ1-5, with D tentatively TRBD1 (6 bases). Per germline, CDR1 SGDLS and CDR2 YYNGEE. The CDR3 has 13 amino acids. Trimming took off 3 bases at V and 7 bases at J, with 11 bases between the two ends. CDR3 DNA sequence: TGTGCCAGCAGCGCAGGGAGGGGGCAGCCCCAGCATTTT. Translation gives CASSAGRGQPQHF.

The chain employs TRBV25-1 and TRBJ2-1; no definite D call. Germline assignment: CDR1 MGHDK and CDR2 SYGVNS. The length of the CDR3 is 16 residues. Trimming took 3 bases from V and 2 from J, leaving 14 bases between them. CDR3 amino acids: CASSEMGASAYNEQFF. For the CDR3, the DNA is TGTGCCAGCAGTGAGATGGGTGCCTCCGCCTACAATGAGCAGTTCTTC.

The V call is TRBV5-1, the J call TRBJ1-1, with D possibly being TRBD1 (5 bases). The CDR3 has 14 residues. V gave up 1 base and J gave up 4 bases, with 11 bases separating them. Germline CDR1 SGHRS, CDR2 YFSETQ. CDR3 nucleotide sequence: TGCGCCAGCAGCTTGTCAGGGATTGGCACTGAAGCTTTCTTT. Translated, it gives CASSLSGIGTEAFF.

This clonotype was observed a few times. The chain combines TRBV7-9 with TRBJ2-5, with D possibly matching TRBD1 (6 bases). This CDR3 spans 16 amino acids. Per germline, CDR1 SEHNR and CDR2 FQNEAQ (reference sequence). Trimming removed 4 bases from V and 2 bases from J, with 17 bases in between. The CDR3 is CASSSRTPGQQETQYF. The DNA for the CDR3 is TGTGCCAGCAGCTCACGTACCCCGGGACAACAAGAGACCCAGTACTTC.

This clonotype was counted many times. The gene calls are TRBV6-1 and TRBJ2-2; tentative D call: TRBD2 (6 bases). This CDR3 comprises 14 residues. With 3 bases removed from V and 6 bases from J, the gap between germline ends came to 11 bases. From germline, CDR1 is MNHNS and CDR2 SASEGT. Here the CDR3 DNA reads TGTGCCAGCAGTGATAGTTCGGGAGCCGGGGAGCTGTTTTTT. This gives the protein CASSDSSGAGELFF.

This clonotype was detected many times. This chain joins TRBV3-1 and TRBJ1-1; D unclear. The germline V and J ends were trimmed by 2 bases and 1 base, with 8 bases remaining between them. The CDR3 length is 14 residues. Germline CDR1 reads LGHDT; CDR2 reads YNNKEL (reference sequence). DNA for the CDR3: TGTGCCAGCAGCCAATATCTAGAGAACACTGAAGCTTTCTTT. It yields the protein CASSQYLENTEAFF.

This clonotype has a handful of counts. V gene TRBV19 combines with J gene TRBJ2-1, with D perhaps TRBD2 (6 bases). The germline V and J ends were trimmed by 1 base and 1 base, with 8 bases remaining between them. The germline gives CDR1 LNHDA, CDR2 SQIVND (reference sequence). The CDR3 length is 15 residues. The CDR3 DNA sequence: TGTGCCAGTAGTATAGGGCTAGCGTCCTACAATGAGCAGTTCTTC. Encoded protein: CASSIGLASYNEQFF.

This clonotype was observed at least ten times. J is TRBJ1-1 and V is TRBV19; perhaps TRBD1 as D (5 bases). Per the germline V gene, CDR1 is LNHDA and CDR2 is SQIVND (reference sequence). The CDR3 is 15 residues long. The ends were cut back, 7 bases at V and 1 base at J, with 16 bases in the middle. The CDR3 nucleotides are TGTGCCAGTACCATTCGGGGACCTGGGAACACTGAAGCTTTCTTT. It encodes CASTIRGPGNTEAFF.

This chain joins TRBV29-1 and TRBJ2-3; D possibly corresponds to TRBD1 (5 bases). Per germline, CDR1 SQVTM and CDR2 ANQGSEA. V dropped 7 bases and J dropped 2 bases, with 13 bases sitting between them. The CDR3 is made up of 13 amino acids. CDR3 nucleotide sequence: TGCAGCGAACGGCAGGGAATCACAGATACGCAGTATTTT. This encodes CSERQGITDTQYF.

This clonotype has only a few counts. Since no conserved phenylalanine or tryptophan closes the CDR3, a read error is the likely cause. V usage is TRBV20-1 and J usage is TRBJ2-5; tentatively, D is TRBD2 (6 bases). Trimming removed 4 bases at V and 2 bases at J, with 11 bases between. This CDR3 is 13 amino acids long. In germline, CDR1 is DFQATT, CDR2 SNEGSKA (reference sequence). CDR3 amino acids: CSANSGTQETQYL. DNA for the CDR3: TGCAGTGCTAACTCCGGGACTCAAGAGACCCAGTACCTC.

The chain employs TRBV5-1 and TRBJ2-3; D is perhaps TRBD2 (5 bases). V lost 3 bases, J lost 4 bases, and 15 bases lay in between. The CDR3 runs to 15 residues. Germline V CDR1 and CDR2: SGHRS, YFSETQ. The CDR3: CASSSGVRRPDTQYF. The DNA of the CDR3 is TGCGCCAGCAGCTCTGGGGTAAGGAGGCCAGATACGCAGTATTTT.

This clonotype has at least ten counts. V and J are TRBV6-1 and TRBJ2-7, with 7 bases that match TRBD2. After removal of 9 bases from V and 0 bases from J, the junction contained 2 bases not matched to a gene. Germline assignment: CDR1 MNHNS and CDR2 SASEGT. The length of the CDR3 is 12 residues. CDR3 amino acids: CASWTSSYEQYF. The CDR3 region has the DNA TGTGCCAGTTGGACTAGCTCCTACGAGCAGTACTTC.

Many counts were recorded for this clonotype. This chain joins TRBV30 and TRBJ1-5; D is unresolved. Germline V gene sequence: CDR1 GTSNPN, CDR2 SVGIG (reference sequence). V lost 2 bases to trimming and J lost 2 bases, with 7 bases between them. The CDR3 consists of 13 residues. CDR3 in amino acids: CAWSKDGNQPQHF. The CDR3 DNA reads as TGTGCCTGGAGTAAGGACGGCAATCAGCCCCAGCATTTT. Full variable domain (rest looked up from reference TRBV30 and TRBJ1-5): SQTIHQWPATLVQPVGSPLSLECTVEGTSNPNLYWYRQAAGRGLQLLFYSVGIGQISSEVPQNLSASRPQDRQFILSSKKLLLSDSGFYLCAWSKDGNQPQHFGDGTRLSIL.

CDR3 nucleotides: TGTGCCAGTAGTATTGGTCCACTTACCGGGGAGCTGTTTTTT. Protein product: CASSIGPLTGELFF. The J gene is TRBJ2-2, the V gene TRBV19; D not certain. Trimming cost V 3 bases and J 5 bases, with 10 bases left between them. CDR1 LNHDA and CDR2 SQIVND come from the germline V gene (reference sequence). The CDR3 totals 14 residues.

In this sample, this clonotype turned up many times. The V and J genes are TRBV7-2 and TRBJ2-3; TRBD2 is a possible D gene (6 bases). Germline assignment: CDR1 SGHTA and CDR2 FQGNSA. CDR3 size: 15 residues. The V and J ends lost 3 bases and 1 base respectively, with 11 bases between them. Written as DNA, the CDR3 is TGTGCCAGCAGCTTTAGGGGACTCCGCACAGATACGCAGTATTTT. Its translation is CASSFRGLRTDTQYF.

This clonotype occurred once. A much larger clone lies one base from this, so it may be a read error. This rearrangement joins TRBV24-1 to TRBJ1-2; a weak D match, TRBD1 (5 bases). Germline CDR1 is KGHDR and CDR2 is SFDVKD. V was shortened by 4 bases and J by 4 bases, with 9 bases between the two germline ends. CDR3 length equals 13 residues. The CDR3 DNA reads TGTGCCACCAGTGAATCGGGGGGCTATGGCTACACCTTC. Its translation is CATSESGGYGYTF.

This clonotype was seen at least ten times. This chain uses TRBV6-1 with TRBJ2-3; 7 nucleotides match TRBD2. Trimming took 3 bases from V and 0 from J; bases not matched to a gene: 6. Germline values: CDR1 MNHNS, CDR2 SASEGT. The CDR3 totals 16 residues. Here the CDR3 reads CASSDFREASTDTQYF. The CDR3 coding sequence is TGTGCCAGCAGTGATTTTCGGGAGGCAAGCACAGATACGCAGTATTTT.